The T cell receptor beta chain described here comes from a study of neurological immune-mediated disorders (dated by TCRdb to about 2019). Broadly, across the study: Among the approximately 35 multiple sclerosis patients, relapsing-remitting MS accounted for approximately 31 and secondary progressive MS accounted for 3. Peripheral blood TCR-beta repertoires from HTLV-I-associated myelopathy (HAM/TSP) patients, multiple sclerosis patients and healthy controls were compared by UMI-based sequencing. Alongside PBMC samples, the set of around 99 TCR-beta libraries contained longitudinal samples, technical triplicates, and paired CD4+ and CD8+ T-cell subsets that had been sorted. The cohort included approximately 68 subjects: some 14 with HAM/TSP, around 34 with multiple sclerosis, and roughly 20 healthy controls.

cDNA synthesis used template-switch 5'RACE with a primer carrying a 10-nucleotide random unique molecular identifier tagging each TCR transcript. Every sequencing run yielded over 170 million TCR-beta sequences covering 15-18 subjects. The RNeasy kit was used to extract total RNA. The KAPA Real-time Library Amplification kit was used to amplify TCR-beta VDJ regions with primers targeting the TCR constant region and the 5'RACE anchor. Sample indexes and Illumina adaptors were added in a first PCR, after which library yield was increased in a second PCR. After purification with Ampure beads, the TCR product of roughly 650 bp was size-selected on a 2% E-gel SizeSelection system. Before pooling, libraries had their quality checked on a Bioanalyzer, their concentration measured with Qubit, and their quantity determined with the Kapa Library Quantification kit. Libraries were sequenced paired-end 2 x 150 bp on an Illumina HiSeq 2500. To increase sequence diversity, about 23-30% phiX was spiked into each library pool. On the authors' methods: The quality-filtered reads were processed with the UMI-based MiGEC pipeline, whose error correction step removed more than 75% of the raw TCR sequences. VDJ genes were aligned to IMGT germline references, and each clonotype was defined by a unique CDR3 amino acid sequence together with V-J genes. VDJtools evaluated clonal expansion, Shannon diversity and CDR3 relatedness (CalcPairwiseDistances, ClusterSamples); CLCbio workbench built phylogenetic trees. Using coefficient-of-variation modelling across technical triplicates, the study counted a clone as expanded if it had at least 8 unique UMIs. The raw public reads went through TCRdb reprocessing: fastp at Q25, MiXCR clone calling, in-frame beta chains kept. Entries are consolidated by CDR3 protein sequence, retaining the most common genes and DNA. The V and J calls were not made by the authors but by TCRdb's processing. This sample lists about 55,000 distinct CDR3 sequences; approximately 3.9% were detected once. The top ten constitute roughly 1.7% of the sample.

This clonotype was detected ten times or more. Its target antigen remains unknown. No much larger clone is present one base from it, and per-base qualities are unavailable. Libraries from unsorted PBMCs were made from 2 million PBMCs kept in RNAlater at -80 degrees C until RNA extraction. The multiple sclerosis patients were enrolled in a US clinical protocol that evaluated disease progression with magnetic resonance imaging. Peripheral blood underwent Ficoll-Hypaque density gradient centrifugation to isolate PBMCs, which were then cryopreserved in liquid nitrogen. Inclusive of the bounding cysteine and phenylalanine, the CDR3 is 13 residues long. Just the 39-base CDR3 DNA is kept, in frame starting at base 1. From a lookup of the germline V gene, CDR1 and CDR2 are MDHEN and SYDVKM. Germline trimming: 6 bases from V, 8 bases from J; junction bases outside gene matches: 9. Paper-wide results and their limitations: No association of the MS cluster with clinical or MRI features was observed, and the need for larger cohorts was stated by the authors. TCR clonal expansion was highest in HAM/TSP patients and lowest in MS patients, with MS patients falling below even healthy controls. In a phylogenetic analysis, the repertoires of 18 out of 34 MS patients fell into a single cluster of related CDR3 sequences, pointing to a possible signature at the repertoire level. Across subjects, expanded clones never shared an identical CDR3 amino acid sequence, which suggests that the TCR-beta repertoires in every group were private.

The clonotype originates from a man aged 25-45 years with multiple sclerosis. Recombination linked TRBV28 to TRBJ1-2; TRBD1 lines up with 7 middle nucleotides. The sample comprised PBMCs. This receptor has the CDR3 CASSVRQGQGYTF. The DNA is as follows: TGTGCCAGCAGCGTAAGACAGGGCCAAGGCTACACCTTC.